The 16 T cell receptor beta chains presented below share a single source sample, sequenced in a study of blood T cell repertoires in COVID-19. Produced via immunoSEQ multiplex PCR; TCRdb's table is partial and in-frame only. The sample records 350,000 to 500,000 clones, approximately 90% being singletons. The sample comprised PBMCs or T cells enriched from blood (not recorded which). The receptors here all came from a woman between 18 and 29 years old who had been exposed to COVID-19.

This clone has a handful of counts. J is TRBJ1-1 and V is TRBV5-1, with 9 bases lining up with TRBD1. Trimming removed 2 bases from V and 5 bases from J; junction bases left unmatched: 7. Germline V gives CDR1 SGHRS, CDR2 YFSETQ. The CDR3 is 15 amino acids. The CDR3 spells CASSLRTGEGTEAFF. DNA for the CDR3: TGCGCCAGCAGCTTACGGACAGGGGAGGGAACTGAAGCTTTCTTT. The complete variable domain, with remaining parts taken from reference TRBV5-1 and TRBJ1-1, reads KAGVTQTPRYLIKTRGQQVTLSCSPISGHRSVSWYQQTPGQGLQFLFEYFSETQRNKGNFPGRFSGRQFSNSRSEMNVSTLELGDSALYLCASSLRTGEGTEAFFGQGTRLTVV.

This sequence joins TRBV19 and TRBJ1-1; 7 bases map to TRBD1. This CDR3 has 13 residues. Germline CDR1 reads LNHDA; CDR2 reads SQIVND (reference sequence). J gave up 4 bases and V 10 bases, and 9 bases lay outside the gene matches. Here the CDR3 reads CATSTGLGTEAFF. As DNA, the CDR3 is TGTGCCACCTCGACAGGGTTGGGCACTGAAGCTTTCTTT.

This chain connects TRBV10-3 to TRBJ1-5, with 7 bases lining up with TRBD1. V was pared by 7 bases and J by 7 bases, with 7 bases of the junction left unmatched. Per the germline V gene, CDR1 is ENHRY and CDR2 is SYGVKD. The CDR3 runs 13 residues. CDR3 protein: CAITPTGDQPQHF. CDR3 bases: TGTGCCATCACCCCCACAGGGGACCAGCCCCAGCATTTT.

The chain links TRBV7-9 to TRBJ2-7; D is perhaps TRBD1 (6 bases). V shed 1 base and J shed 5 bases, with 18 bases lying between them. In germline, CDR1 is SEHNR, CDR2 FQNEAQ (reference sequence). The CDR3 is 16 amino acids. The CDR3 region is CASSLEGGVPSNEQYF. CDR3 sequence (DNA): TGTGCCAGCAGCTTAGAAGGGGGAGTTCCTTCGAACGAGCAGTACTTC.

The V and J genes are TRBV4-1 and TRBJ1-2; no firm D call. Looked up from germline, CDR1 is MGHRA and CDR2 is YSYEKL. The CDR3 consists of 13 residues. Trimming left V 1 base short and J 5 bases short, with 8 bases between. In nucleotides, the CDR3 is TGCGCCAGCAGCCAAGGAGGGAATTATGGCTACACCTTC. Amino acid sequence: CASSQGGNYGYTF.

The gene calls are TRBV6-5 and TRBJ2-7; the D is unclear. Trimming shortened V by 7 bases and J by 2 bases, and 12 bases separated the two germline ends. Germline values: CDR1 MNHEY, CDR2 SVGAGI. The CDR3 runs to 13 residues. In DNA, the CDR3 is TGTGCCAGCACATACAGAGAAGCCTACGAGCAGTACTTC. It codes for CASTYREAYEQYF.

The V and J genes are TRBV10-3 and TRBJ2-1, with 9 bases that match TRBD2. The germline V gene has CDR1 ENHRY and CDR2 SYGVKD. V was clipped by 0 bases and J by 9 bases; unmatched bases: 9. The CDR3 loop spans 16 amino acids. The CDR3 DNA is TGTGCCATCAGTGAGTCGGCGGGAGGGCCGAATGGTGAGCAGTTCTTC. It encodes CAISESAGGPNGEQFF.

The chain links TRBV9 to TRBJ2-3; possibly TRBD1 for D (6 bases). Trimming cost V 2 bases and J 3 bases, with 13 bases left between them. This CDR3 is 15 amino acids long. CDR1 is SGDLS, CDR2 YYNGEE, per germline. In DNA form, the CDR3 reads TGTGCCAGCAGCGTCGGAGCAGGGGTGACAGATACGCAGTATTTT. Translated, it gives CASSVGAGVTDTQYF.

This chain joins TRBV4-2 and TRBJ1-5, with D perhaps TRBD1 (6 bases). The CDR3 runs 15 residues. Germline CDR1 and CDR2: LGHNA and YNFKEQ. V was trimmed by 0 bases and J by 3 bases, leaving 9 bases between them. The CDR3 here is CASSQETGFNQPQHF. The DNA of the CDR3 is TGTGCCAGCAGCCAAGAGACAGGCTTCAATCAGCCCCAGCATTTT.

V and J are TRBV27 and TRBJ1-5; TRBD1 matches 11 bases. Germline V lookup: CDR1 MNHEY, CDR2 SMNVEV (reference sequence). The ends lost 6 bases at V and 5 bases at J; junction bases unmatched: 6. The CDR3 is made up of 15 amino acids. The CDR3 nucleotides read TGTGCCAGCAGGACTCGGACAGGGGGCGATCAGCCCCAGCATTTT. It yields the protein CASRTRTGGDQPQHF.

Notes on this clone: Additional DNA sequences in this sample encode the identical CDR3. The chain uses TRBV10-2 and TRBJ2-1; TRBD2 aligns across 8 bases. The CDR3 consists of 14 residues. Germline CDR1 reads WSHSY; CDR2 reads SAAADI. J gave up 1 base and V 7 bases, and 3 bases lay outside the gene matches. CDR3 sequence: CASISGSSYNEQFF. CDR3 nucleotides: TGCGCCAGCATAAGCGGGAGTTCCTACAATGAGCAGTTCTTC.

V gene TRBV6-1 combines with J gene TRBJ2-2, with TRBD1 identical over 8 bases. Germline V lookup: CDR1 MNHNS, CDR2 SASEGT. V lost 0 bases, J lost 4 bases, and 1 base stayed unmatched. The CDR3 is made up of 15 amino acids. This chain's CDR3 is CASSEAGTGTGELFF. The CDR3 bases are TGTGCCAGCAGTGAAGCAGGGACAGGCACCGGGGAGCTGTTTTTT.

The chain recombines TRBV9 with TRBJ1-2; 9 nucleotides line up with TRBD1. V gave up 0 bases and J gave up 4 bases; unmatched junction bases: 10. The CDR3 sequence is 17 residues long. Germline V gives CDR1 SGDLS, CDR2 YYNGEE. The CDR3 nucleotides read TGTGCCAGCAGCGTAGGGATGAGTGGGACAGGGATCTATGGCTACACCTTC. As protein: CASSVGMSGTGIYGYTF.

J is TRBJ2-3 and V is TRBV3-1 (or the pseudogene TRBV3-2), with D possibly being TRBD2 (5 bases). CDR3 size: 16 residues. The V end lost 1 base, the J end lost 3 bases, and 14 bases lay between the germline ends. Germline CDR1 is LGHDT and CDR2 is YNNKEL (reference sequence). The DNA of the CDR3 is TGTGCCAGCAGCCAAGTGGGAGTCGTGGGGACAGATACGCAGTATTTT. It encodes CASSQVGVVGTDTQYF.

This sequence joins TRBV3-1 (or the pseudogene TRBV3-2) and TRBJ1-1, with 7 bases that match TRBD1. V was clipped by 1 base and J by 4 bases; unmatched bases: 6. Germline V CDR1 and CDR2: LGHDT, YNNKEL (reference sequence). This CDR3 spans 15 amino acids. CDR3 bases: TGTGCCAGCAGCCAAGTCTTAGGGGGCGGCACTGAAGCTTTCTTT. Protein product: CASSQVLGGGTEAFF.

This sequence joins TRBV4-3 and TRBJ2-7; TRBD2 is a possible D gene (5 bases). This CDR3 spans 14 amino acids. Germline V gives CDR1 LGHNA, CDR2 YSLEER. V was shortened by 1 base and J by 1 base, with 8 bases between the two germline ends. CDR3: CASSQGRGSYEQYF. The CDR3, as DNA: TGCGCCAGCAGCCAAGGCCGAGGGTCCTACGAGCAGTACTTC.